Many counts were recorded for the clone carrying this T cell receptor (beta chain). This record comes from a study of T-cell reconstitution after alpha-beta-depleted transplantation in children. Construction of the TCRbeta library involved unique molecular identifiers. TCRdb recomputed calls from the PCR reads with MiXCR, one row per CDR3 protein. The sample consists of around 400,000 distinct CDR3 sequences, approximately 20% of them appearing once. Per the germline V gene, CDR1 is MGHRA and CDR2 is YSYEKL. The CDR3 loop spans 20 amino acids. Trimming shortened V by 0 bases and J by 7 bases, and 27 bases separated the two germline ends.

This receptor was obtained from a human donor who donated a stem cell graft to a child with acute myeloid leukemia. The chain combines TRBV4-1 with TRBJ1-4; D unclear. This specimen was PBMCs from the stem cell graft donor, taken from the stem cell graft. The CDR3 loop reads CASSQDLIKGPPSLFEKLFF. CDR3 sequence (DNA): TGCGCCAGCAGCCAAGATTTGATCAAAGGGCCCCCGTCACTGTTTGAAAAACTGTTTTTT.